This paragraph reports one T cell receptor (beta chain). Sequenced by immunoSEQ multiplex PCR; TCRdb stores in-frame clones only, minus some. Of about 1.4 million clones detected, around 97% appear once; the ten largest clones hold roughly 1.2%. Germline CDR1 is MNHNY and CDR2 is SVGAGI (reference sequence). Trimming stripped 2 bases from V and 3 bases from J, with 11 bases between. This CDR3 contains 14 residues. The source of the sample is a study of shared clonotypes between healthy human individuals. The chain recombines TRBV6-6 with TRBJ2-7; D unclear. Material for sequencing was naive CD4+ T cells sorted from blood. Described subset: CD45RA+ positively selected. The sequence was obtained from a young man in good health. The CDR3 nucleotides read TGTGCCAGCAGTTACGGGTCCAGAAGCTACGAGCAGTACTTC. The encoded protein is CASSYGSRSYEQYF.